The subject of this entry is one TCR beta chain. This CDR3 region has 15 residues. Unmatched junction bases numbered 3, after V lost 4 bases and J lost 3 bases. CDR1 is SGHRS, CDR2 YFSETQ, per germline. The data were taken from a study of OX40 agonist ivuxolimab in advanced cancers. Study-level information: Patients were dosed with the agonistic anti-OX40 (CD134) antibody ivuxolimab. Around 40% of patients had received prior checkpoint inhibitor therapy.

Repertoires were generated with immunoSEQ multiplex PCR, while TCRdb's copy carries only in-frame clones and drops some. Of tens of thousands of clones listed, 70% to 90% are singletons. This receptor was taken from an adult with an advanced solid tumor such as melanoma, head and neck, liver or kidney cancer. The chain joins TRBV5-1 to TRBJ1-3; 11 positions agree with TRBD1. Sequencing used CD4+ or CD8+ T cells sorted from blood, obtained in a trial of the OX40 agonist ivuxolimab. The CDR3: CASSTGTGGGNTIYF. As DNA, the CDR3 is TGCGCCAGCAGCACTGGGACAGGGGGTGGAAACACCATATATTTT.